This is a list of T cell receptor beta chains from one sample in a study of spatial heterogeneity in lung cancer. TCRdb re-called the 5' RACE reads with MiXCR, one entry per CDR3 protein. Among about 43,000 distinct CDR3 sequences listed, roughly 20% were seen once. The specimen was PBMCs, collected at follow-up. The origin of the receptors is a female donor with early-stage non-small cell lung cancer. Each CDR3 is given with its conserved first and last residue. Each record gives: CDR3 length, clone size, V gene, J gene, D gene, CDR3 DNA, CDR3 protein. A D gene is named only where the DNA matches it firmly. For some rows the clone size is stated as once, few or many, or as a class when expanded; others skip it.

len: 12
abundance: few
v_gene: TRBV6-1
j_gene: TRBJ1-2
d_gene: .
CDR3nt: TGTGCCAGCGTCGGGGATCTCGATGGCTACACCTTC
CDR3aa: CASVGDLDGYTF

len: 15
abundance: once
v_gene: TRBV3-1
j_gene: TRBJ1-2
d_gene: .
CDR3nt: TGTGCCAGCAGCCACACCAGGCCGGGGGGCCATGGCTACACCTTC
CDR3aa: CASSHTRPGGHGYTF

len: 16
abundance: many
v_gene: TRBV18
j_gene: TRBJ2-2
d_gene: TRBD2
CDR3nt: TGTGCCAGCTCACTTAGGACTAGCGGAGACACCGGGGAGCTGTTTTTT
CDR3aa: CASSLRTSGDTGELFF

len: 14
abundance: few
v_gene: TRBV18
j_gene: TRBJ2-7
d_gene: TRBD1
CDR3nt: TGTGCCAGCTCTCAGGGACAGGGGGCCTACGAGCAGTACTTC
CDR3aa: CASSQGQGAYEQYF

len: 15
abundance: few
v_gene: TRBV5-1
j_gene: TRBJ1-1
d_gene: .
CDR3nt: TGCGCCAGCAACCCCCTTGAGGGCCAGGACACTGAAGCTTTCTTT
CDR3aa: CASNPLEGQDTEAFF

len: 13
abundance: .
v_gene: TRBV9
j_gene: TRBJ1-4
d_gene: .
CDR3nt: TGTGCCAGCAGCGTTGCAGGAGGGGAAAAACTGTTTTTT
CDR3aa: CASSVAGGEKLFF

len: 12
abundance: .
v_gene: TRBV7-2
j_gene: TRBJ2-3
d_gene: .
CDR3nt: TGTGCCAGCAGCGCCCTAGCAGATACGCAGTATTTT
CDR3aa: CASSALADTQYF

len: 14
abundance: few
v_gene: TRBV7-9
j_gene: TRBJ1-3
d_gene: .
CDR3nt: TGTGCCAGCAGCTTTCAGGGTCATGGAAACACCATATATTTT
CDR3aa: CASSFQGHGNTIYF

len: 12
abundance: .
v_gene: TRBV2
j_gene: TRBJ1-3
d_gene: .
CDR3nt: TGTGCCAGCAGTGAACAGGGAAACACCATATATTTT
CDR3aa: CASSEQGNTIYF

len: 13
abundance: .
v_gene: TRBV7-9
j_gene: TRBJ1-1
d_gene: .
CDR3nt: TGTGCCAGCAGTTACCAGGGGTACACTGAAGCTTTCTTT
CDR3aa: CASSYQGYTEAFF

len: 16
abundance: many
v_gene: TRBV6-4
j_gene: TRBJ2-3
d_gene: TRBD2
CDR3nt: TGTGCCAGCAGTGGACTAGCGGGGGGAACCACAGATACGCAGTATTTT
CDR3aa: CASSGLAGGTTDTQYF

len: 15
abundance: .
v_gene: TRBV15
j_gene: TRBJ1-1
d_gene: .
CDR3nt: TGTGCCACCAGCAGAGATAGGGTGGGTTCCACTGAAGCTTTCTTT
CDR3aa: CATSRDRVGSTEAFF

len: 16
abundance: many
v_gene: TRBV20-1
j_gene: TRBJ2-2
d_gene: .
CDR3nt: TGCAGTGCTAGAGATGCATTCAGACAGGCCACCGGGGAGCTGTTTTTT
CDR3aa: CSARDAFRQATGELFF

len: 11
abundance: .
v_gene: TRBV20-1
j_gene: TRBJ1-1
d_gene: .
CDR3nt: TGCAGTGCCAGTGGTGGGACTGAAGCTTTCTTT
CDR3aa: CSASGGTEAFF

len: 11
abundance: .
v_gene: TRBV20-1
j_gene: TRBJ2-1
d_gene: .
CDR3nt: TGCAGTGCTAGATTCGCTAATGAGCAGTTCTTC
CDR3aa: CSARFANEQFF

len: 16
abundance: many
v_gene: TRBV5-1
j_gene: TRBJ2-6
d_gene: .
CDR3nt: TGCGCCAGCAGTGCAGGCCGGCCCTCTGGGGCCAACGTCCTGACTTTC
CDR3aa: CASSAGRPSGANVLTF

len: 14
abundance: .
v_gene: TRBV12-3/TRBV12-4
j_gene: TRBJ2-1
d_gene: TRBD2
CDR3nt: TGTGCCAGCAGGCGGACTAGCGGGAGGCATGAGCAGTTCTTC
CDR3aa: CASRRTSGRHEQFF